A selection of T cell receptor beta chains follows, all from one sample in a study of CD8 T cells in Susac syndrome. TCRdb processed the immunoSEQ multiplex PCR reads anew with MiXCR; each CDR3 protein has one entry. The sample records about 200,000 distinct CDR3 sequences, over 90% being singletons. The sequencing sample was made of CD4+ T cells from PBMCs. These receptors came from a human donor with multiple sclerosis. The CDR3 runs from the conserved cysteine through the conserved F or W. The D gene is left open where the match is weak. Clone size, where shown, is once, few, many, or a class for clones that have expanded.

v_gene	abundance	j_gene	d_gene	CDR3aa	CDR3nt
TRBV14	.	TRBJ2-3	TRBD1	CASSQVPGGYTDTQYF	TGTGCCAGCAGCCAAGTCCCAGGGGGATACACAGATACGCAGTATTTT
TRBV9	.	TRBJ2-5	TRBD1	CASSGDRGYQETQYF	TGTGCCAGCAGTGGGGACAGGGGCTATCAAGAGACCCAGTACTTC
TRBV9	.	TRBJ1-1	.	CASSVGDLNTEAFF	TGTGCCAGCAGCGTAGGGGACTTAAACACTGAAGCTTTCTTT
TRBV3-1	.	TRBJ2-5	TRBD1	CASILQGIGETQYF	TGTGCCAGCATCCTACAGGGGATAGGAGAGACCCAGTACTTC
TRBV9	.	TRBJ2-5	.	CASSVGLAGQETQCF	TGTGCCAGCAGCGTAGGGTTGGCAGGCCAAGAGACCCAGTGCTTC
TRBV7-3	.	TRBJ2-1	.	CASSLIGIQPFEQFF	TGTGCCAGCAGCTTAATAGGGATACAGCCTTTTGAGCAGTTCTTC
TRBV30	.	TRBJ1-2	.	CAWRGANYGYTF	TGTGCCTGGAGAGGGGCTAACTATGGCTACACCTTC
TRBV12-3/TRBV12-4	once	TRBJ2-7	.	CASSPRMGGYEQYF	TGTGCCAGCAGTCCGCGGATGGGTGGCTACGAGCAGTACTTC
TRBV9	.	TRBJ1-1	.	CASSGGVMGPTEAFF	TGTGCCAGCAGCGGGGGGGTGATGGGTCCCACTGAAGCTTTCTTT
TRBV3-1	.	TRBJ2-7	TRBD1	CASSWGQRRYEQYF	TGTGCCAGCAGCTGGGGACAGCGGCGCTACGAGCAGTACTTC
TRBV30	once	TRBJ1-2	.	CASSGGYYGYTF	TGTGCCTCCTCTGGGGGCTACTATGGCTACACCTTC
TRBV18	once	TRBJ2-3	.	CASSPSTSDTQYF	TGTGCCAGCTCACCATCGACATCGGATACGCAGTATTTT
TRBV30	.	TRBJ2-2	.	CALTQGGYTGELFF	TGTGCCTTAACACAGGGGGGGTACACCGGGGAGCTGTTTTTT
TRBV29-1	.	TRBJ1-1	.	CSALGRTMNTEAFF	TGCAGCGCCCTCGGGAGAACAATGAACACTGAAGCTTTCTTT
TRBV27	.	TRBJ1-1	.	CASSSRQSHTEAFF	TGTGCCAGCAGTTCAAGGCAGTCACACACTGAAGCTTTCTTT
TRBV30	.	TRBJ2-1	.	CARDGWSSYNEQFF	TGTGCCAGAGACGGATGGAGCTCCTACAATGAGCAGTTCTTC
TRBV3-1	.	TRBJ2-1	.	CASSQGSGEQFF	TGTGCCAGCAGCCAAGGAAGCGGAGAGCAGTTCTTC
TRBV2	.	TRBJ1-5	.	CASRENYSNQPQHF	TGTGCCAGCCGGGAGAACTATAGCAATCAGCCCCAGCATTTT
TRBV12-5	.	TRBJ2-1	.	CASGSADWDGDYNEQFF	TGTGCTAGTGGTTCCGCGGACTGGGACGGGGACTACAATGAGCAGTTCTTC
TRBV3-1	once	TRBJ1-2	.	CASSQDLFNYGYTF	TGTGCCAGCAGCCAAGACCTTTTTAACTATGGCTACACCTTC
TRBV19	.	TRBJ2-3	.	CASSVNRGDTQYF	TGTGCCAGTAGTGTGAATCGCGGGGATACGCAGTATTTT
TRBV2	.	TRBJ2-1	.	CASTRLVNSYNEQFF	TGTGCCAGCACCCGACTAGTGAACTCCTACAATGAGCAGTTCTTC
TRBV30	.	TRBJ2-3	TRBD2	CAWTGGGAETDTQYF	TGTGCCTGGACTGGCGGGGGGGCAGAGACAGATACGCAGTATTTT
TRBV12-3/TRBV12-4	.	TRBJ1-1	.	CASSSAARGRAFF	TGTGCCAGCAGTTCCGCGGCGCGAGGTCGAGCTTTCTTT
TRBV3-1	.	TRBJ2-1	TRBD2	CASSQVAGGALNEQFF	TGTGCCAGCAGCCAAGTTGCGGGGGGGGCCTTAAATGAGCAGTTCTTC
TRBV28	once	TRBJ1-1	.	CASSLSTDPEAFF	TGTGCCAGCAGTTTATCGACAGACCCTGAAGCTTTCTTT
TRBV20-1	.	TRBJ2-7	TRBD1	CSAREGTADSYEQYF	TGCAGTGCTAGAGAAGGGACAGCCGATTCCTACGAGCAGTACTTC
TRBV20-1	.	TRBJ2-5	TRBD2	CSAFDPESGGNKETQYF	TGCAGTGCTTTTGATCCCGAGAGCGGGGGGAATAAAGAGACCCAGTACTTC
TRBV7-2	few	TRBJ2-1	.	CASRKRLGQYNEQFF	TGTGCCAGCAGGAAGAGGCTGGGACAATACAATGAGCAGTTCTTC
TRBV3-1	.	TRBJ2-7	TRBD1	CASSPPGQGEIEQYF	TGTGCCAGCAGCCCTCCGGGACAGGGGGAGATCGAGCAGTACTTC
TRBV5-4	.	TRBJ2-5	.	CASSLDWQETQYF	TGTGCCAGCAGCTTGGACTGGCAAGAGACCCAGTACTTC
TRBV24-1	.	TRBJ2-1	.	CATSDLLDDEQFF	TGTGCCACCAGTGATTTGTTGGACGATGAGCAGTTCTTC
TRBV27	.	TRBJ1-2	TRBD1	CASSLRQGGYGYTF	TGTGCCAGCAGTTTAAGGCAGGGGGGATATGGCTACACCTTC
TRBV18	.	TRBJ2-2	.	CASSRERINTGELFF	TGTGCCAGCTCGCGCGAGCGGATTAACACCGGGGAGCTGTTTTTT
TRBV7-9	.	TRBJ1-1	TRBD1	CASSLRIGGNTEAFF	TGTGCCAGCAGCTTACGGATAGGGGGCAACACTGAAGCTTTCTTT
TRBV5-6	few	TRBJ2-7	TRBD1	CASSLDRGNEQYF	TGTGCCAGCAGCTTGGACAGGGGGAACGAGCAGTACTTC
TRBV5-4	.	TRBJ2-7	.	CASSPFGSSREQYF	TGTGCCAGCAGCCCATTTGGTTCGTCTCGAGAGCAGTACTTC
TRBV29-1	.	TRBJ2-7	.	CSGIAGQGSYEQYF	TGCAGCGGCATAGCGGGACAGGGTTCCTACGAGCAGTACTTC
TRBV27	.	TRBJ2-4	TRBD1	CASSLKGQGAYIQYF	TGTGCCAGCAGTTTAAAGGGACAGGGGGCATACATTCAGTACTTC
TRBV3-1	.	TRBJ2-1	.	CASSPAGNEQFF	TGTGCCAGCAGCCCCGCAGGGAATGAGCAGTTCTTC
TRBV12-3/TRBV12-4	.	TRBJ2-7	TRBD2	CASMRLTSGNEQYF	TGTGCCAGCATGAGGCTGACTAGCGGGAACGAGCAGTACTTC
TRBV2	.	TRBJ1-2	TRBD1	CASKIDGQDGYTF	TGTGCCAGCAAGATCGACGGACAGGATGGCTACACCTTC